This TCR beta chain originates from a study of blood T cell repertoires in COVID-19. Study overall: Both acute and convalescent COVID-19 samples were obtained from the United States, Italy and Spain. PBMCs, B-cell-depleted T cells, or T cells provided the cDNA or gDNA that made up the material.

V lost 1 base and J 9 bases, leaving 10 bases between the germline ends. CDR1 is MDHEN, CDR2 SYDVKM, per germline. The CDR3 contains 14 residues. Authors' methods: Nucleated cell number was recorded as an estimate derived from reference gene primer amplification. Assay used: immunoSEQ multiplex PCR; TCRdb lists only in-frame clones, some missing. V and J calls and clone size follow that table, whereas D and trimming were derived from the DNA. Of approximately 470,000 clones listed, approximately 85% were seen once; the top ten hold roughly 3.2%. The sequence was collected from a human donor in a cohort sampled during active COVID-19. Source material: peripheral blood. V gene TRBV28 combines with J gene TRBJ1-6, with a weak D call TRBD1 (5 bases). CDR3 bases: TGTGCCAGCAGTTTATCAGGGAAGAGTTCACCCCTCCACTTT. It specifies CASSLSGKSSPLHF. Combining the CDR3 with reference TRBV28 and TRBJ1-6 gives the whole variable domain DVKVTQSSRYLVKRTGEKVFLECVQDMDHENMFWYRQDPGLGLRLIYFSYDVKMKEKGDIPEGYSVSREKKERFSLILESASTNQTSMYLCASSLSGKSSPLHFGNGTRLTVT.